The 19 T cell receptor beta chains in this list originate from one sample, sequenced in a study of blood T cell repertoires in COVID-19. Here immunoSEQ multiplex PCR was the method, and the copy in TCRdb shows in-frame clones only, minus some. The repertoire holds hundreds of thousands of clones, with 70% to 90% as singletons. The material sequenced was peripheral blood. All receptors come from a man between 18 and 29 years old with active or convalescent COVID-19.

The chain links TRBV7-8 to TRBJ1-1, with 8 bases fitting TRBD1. CDR3 length: 15 residues. The V gene's germline CDR1 is SGHVS and CDR2 FQNEAQ. V shed 5 bases, J shed 5 bases, and the junction held 10 bases outside the gene matches. Here the CDR3 reads CASSPRGQGATEAFF. In DNA form, the CDR3 reads TGTGCCAGCAGCCCGCGGGGGCAGGGGGCAACTGAAGCTTTCTTT.

V and J are TRBV5-1 and TRBJ1-1; the match to TRBD1 covers 9 bases. The germline V gene has CDR1 SGHRS and CDR2 YFSETQ. V dropped 3 bases and J dropped 1; count of bases not matched to a gene: 4. The CDR3 is 15 residues long. CDR3: CASSSQGAGNTEAFF. The DNA of the CDR3 is TGCGCCAGCAGCTCACAGGGGGCGGGGAACACTGAAGCTTTCTTT.

The rearrangement uses TRBV6-6 and TRBJ2-2, with D unclear. Trimming left V 6 bases short and J 8 bases short, with 7 bases between. CDR3 length: 11 residues. Germline V gene data show CDR1 as MNHNY and CDR2 as SVGAGI (reference sequence). The DNA for the CDR3 is TGTGCCAGCAGGATTACTGGGGAGCTGTTTTTT. Translating gives CASRITGELFF.

This chain uses TRBV29-1 with TRBJ2-7; TRBD1 matches at 7 bases. The length of the CDR3 is 12 residues. Germline CDR1 SQVTM, CDR2 ANQGSEA. Trimming cost V 4 bases and J 4 bases; bases outside gene matches: 4. CDR3 coding DNA: TGCAGCGTTGGAGGGGGCAGTTACGAGCAGTACTTC. Amino acid sequence: CSVGGGSYEQYF.

The CDR3 loop is CATLDRFTDTQYF. In DNA form, the CDR3 reads TGTGCCACACTAGACAGGTTCACAGATACGCAGTATTTT. The J gene is TRBJ2-3, the V gene TRBV24-1; tentatively, D is TRBD1 (6 bases). Germline assignment: CDR1 KGHDR and CDR2 SFDVKD. There are 13 residues in the CDR3. The V end lost 10 bases, the J end lost 2 bases, and 12 bases lay between the germline ends.

This chain uses TRBV13 with TRBJ1-2; D not resolved. Trimming took 0 bases from V and 4 from J, leaving 12 bases between them. This CDR3 is 15 amino acids long. Germline V CDR1 and CDR2: PRHDT, FYEKMQ (reference sequence). The CDR3 region has the DNA TGTGCCAGCAGCTTAGGTGATGCGGAAAGCTATGGCTACACCTTC. Amino acid sequence: CASSLGDAESYGYTF.

The rearrangement joins TRBV21-1 to TRBJ1-5; the DNA was not used to check the table's D call, TRBD1. TRBV21-1 is termed a pseudogene. The CDR3 has 18 residues. CDR3 bases: TGTGCCAGCACTGAGCCGGGACAGGATTTTATTAGCAATCAGCCCCAGCATTTT. Translation gives CASTEPGQDFISNQPQHF.

The chain links TRBV7-9 to TRBJ2-5, with TRBD1 matching 12 bases. Germline V lookup: CDR1 SEHNR, CDR2 FQNEAQ (reference sequence). V lost 4 bases and J lost 8; bases outside the gene matches: 5. The CDR3 sequence is 14 residues long. The CDR3 DNA reads TGTGCCAGCAGCTCCCGGGACAGGGGGCTTACCCAGTACTTC. This sequence encodes CASSSRDRGLTQYF.

This chain uses TRBV25-1 with TRBJ2-1, with 9 bases aligning to TRBD2. The length of the CDR3 is 17 residues. The V gene end was trimmed by 2 bases and the J gene end by 9 bases; junction bases not matched to a gene: 14. Germline CDR1 MGHDK, CDR2 SYGVNS. The CDR3 loop reads CASSEPLRGRGGLEQFF. The CDR3 bases are TGTGCCAGCAGTGAACCCCTGCGGGGGCGGGGGGGCCTTGAGCAGTTCTTC.

As for this clone: In the same sample, other DNA sequences code for this CDR3. This chain joins TRBV20-1 and TRBJ2-2; D ambiguous. This CDR3 has 11 residues. Germline loops: CDR1 DFQATT, CDR2 SNEGSKA (reference sequence). V was trimmed by 2 bases and J by 5 bases, leaving 3 bases between them. The CDR3, as DNA: TGCAGTGCTAGACGGACCGGGGAGCTGTTTTTT. This encodes CSARRTGELFF.

V and J are TRBV27 and TRBJ2-1; D is unresolved. Germline V gene sequence: CDR1 MNHEY, CDR2 SMNVEV (reference sequence). The CDR3 totals 14 residues. V lost 8 bases and J 0 bases, leaving 11 bases between the germline ends. CDR3 nucleotides: TGTGCCAGCGCCCTGCGGAGCTCCTACAATGAGCAGTTCTTC. It is translated as CASALRSSYNEQFF.

The V and J genes are TRBV10-3 and TRBJ1-2; D is possibly TRBD1 (6 bases). CDR1 is ENHRY, CDR2 SYGVKD, per germline. The CDR3 runs 14 residues. Between the trimmed V and J ends, which lost 2 bases and 4 bases, there was a span of 11 bases. CDR3 bases: TGTGCCATCAGTGAGCGGGGGGCCTTCTATGGCTACACCTTC. It translates to CAISERGAFYGYTF.

J is TRBJ2-6 and V is TRBV27; D is unclear. Germline values: CDR1 MNHEY, CDR2 SMNVEV (reference sequence). The CDR3 totals 15 residues. V was cut by 3 bases and J by 1 base, with 7 bases left in between. The CDR3 protein is CASSLSTSGANVLTF. The CDR3 DNA follows: TGTGCCAGCAGTTTGAGTACTTCTGGGGCCAACGTCCTGACTTTC.

This clone was detected only once. The chain links TRBV15 to TRBJ1-5, with D perhaps matching TRBD1 (6 bases). Germline-derived CDR1 and CDR2 are LNHNV and YYDKDF (reference sequence). The CDR3 loop spans 15 amino acids. The V gene lost 0 bases and the J gene lost 9 bases, with 15 bases spanning the gap. As DNA, the CDR3 is TGTGCCACCAGCAGAGATCGGGGGGCGGAGTGGCCCCAGCATTTT. Amino acid sequence: CATSRDRGAEWPQHF.

The chain recombines TRBV9 with TRBJ2-5, with 8 bases lining up with TRBD1. V lost 3 bases, J lost 5 bases, and 9 bases stayed unmatched. CDR3 size: 15 residues. Germline V lookup: CDR1 SGDLS, CDR2 YYNGEE. CDR3 bases: TGTGCCAGCAGCGCACGACAGGGGATAGGGGAGACCCAGTACTTC. It specifies CASSARQGIGETQYF.

The chain couples TRBV5-4 to TRBJ2-2; 7 bases match TRBD1. This CDR3 is built from 16 residues. In germline, CDR1 is SGHNT, CDR2 YYREEE (reference sequence). The trim removed 1 base at V and 4 bases at J, leaving 7 bases unmatched. The CDR3 spells CASSLPQQGSTGELFF. The CDR3 DNA follows: TGTGCCAGCAGCTTGCCACAACAGGGGAGCACCGGGGAGCTGTTTTTT.

The rearrangement joins TRBV4-3 to TRBJ2-5; TRBD2 agrees at 8 bases. Trimming at V came to 4 bases and at J to 2 bases, leaving 9 bases not matched to a gene. This CDR3 spans 16 amino acids. Looked up from germline, CDR1 is LGHNA and CDR2 is YSLEER. In DNA, the CDR3 is TGCGCCAGCAGCCTACGGTTAGCGGGGCTTCAAGAGACCCAGTACTTC. Protein sequence: CASSLRLAGLQETQYF.

The rearrangement uses TRBV18 and TRBJ2-7, with 7 bases that match TRBD1. V lost 2 bases and J lost 0; bases outside the gene matches: 4. The CDR3 loop spans 15 amino acids. Germline V gene sequence: CDR1 KGHSH, CDR2 LQKENI. CDR3 in amino acids: CASSPEGDSSYEQYF. CDR3 DNA: TGTGCCAGCTCACCAGAGGGGGACAGCTCCTACGAGCAGTACTTC.

This sequence joins TRBV5-6 and TRBJ1-4; tentative D call: TRBD1 (6 bases). CDR3 length: 15 amino acids. Trimming removed 0 bases from V and 4 bases from J, with 10 bases in between. Germline CDR1 is SGHDT and CDR2 is YYEEEE. CDR3 sequence (DNA): TGTGCCAGCAGCTTGGGAACAGGGTTTAATGAAAAACTGTTTTTT. Translating it yields CASSLGTGFNEKLFF.